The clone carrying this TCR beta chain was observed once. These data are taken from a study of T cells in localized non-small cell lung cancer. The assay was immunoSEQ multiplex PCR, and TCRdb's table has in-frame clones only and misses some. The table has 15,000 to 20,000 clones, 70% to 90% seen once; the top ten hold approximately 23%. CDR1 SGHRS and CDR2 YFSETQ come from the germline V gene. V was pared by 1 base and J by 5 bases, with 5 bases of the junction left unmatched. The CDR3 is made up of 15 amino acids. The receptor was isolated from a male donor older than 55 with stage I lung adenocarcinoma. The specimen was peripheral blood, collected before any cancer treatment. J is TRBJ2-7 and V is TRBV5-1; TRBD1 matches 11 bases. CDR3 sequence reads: CASSLWGQGENEQYF. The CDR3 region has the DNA TGCGCCAGCAGCTTGTGGGGACAGGGGGAAAACGAGCAGTACTTC.